The 13 T cell receptor beta chains reported below all come from one sample, sequenced in a study of T cells after yellow fever vaccination. Each CDR3 protein is one row after TCRdb ran MiXCR on the 5' RACE reads. The sample gives 250,000 to 300,000 distinct CDR3 sequences, under 9% of which show up once; approximately 3.3% is in the top ten. The sample consisted of CD4+ T cells sorted from PBMCs, taken 5 days after the yellow fever booster vaccination. Receptors were obtained from a young man who received the YFV17D yellow fever vaccine.

This chain connects TRBV6-1 to TRBJ1-2, with a tentative D call TRBD1 (5 bases). Germline-derived CDR1 and CDR2 are MNHNS and SASEGT. Trimming shortened V by 0 bases and J by 3 bases, and 5 bases separated the two germline ends. This CDR3 is 13 amino acids long. CDR3 DNA: TGTGCCAGCAGTGAAGCCAGGGACTATGGCTACACCTTC. This translates into CASSEARDYGYTF.

V and J are TRBV7-8 and TRBJ2-7; TRBD1 aligns across 7 bases. The V gene's germline CDR1 is SGHVS and CDR2 FQNEAQ. Germline trimming cut 5 bases from V and 3 bases from J; bases unmatched to any gene: 7. The CDR3 totals 14 residues. The CDR3 loop reads CASSGVAGGYEQYV. The CDR3 DNA reads TGTGCCAGCAGCGGGGTGGCAGGGGGCTACGAGCAGTACGTC.

This clonotype was counted between two and nine times. The chain couples TRBV12-5 to TRBJ1-4; D is possibly TRBD1 (5 bases). Germline V lookup: CDR1 LGHNT, CDR2 FRNRAP. CDR3 length equals 16 residues. Trimming took 0 bases from V and 14 from J, leaving 22 bases between them. The CDR3 region is CASGLVLGSGKLQLFF. DNA for the CDR3: TGTGCTAGTGGTTTGGTACTTGGGTCAGGGAAGCTTCAGCTGTTTTTT. The variable domain in full, with the rest retrieved from reference TRBV12-5 and TRBJ1-4, is DARVTQTPRHKVTEMGQEVTMRCQPILGHNTVFWYRQTMMQGLELLAYFRNRAPLDDSGMPKDRFSAEMPDATLATLKIQPSEPRDSAVYFCASGLVLGSGKLQLFFGSGTQLSVL.

J is TRBJ2-3 and V is TRBV12-3 or TRBV12-4; TRBD2 might be the D (5 bases). The V end was cut by 6 bases, the J end by 2 bases, with 9 bases between. The CDR3 consists of 13 residues. The CDR3 loop is CASRRADTDTQYF. CDR3 in DNA: TGTGCCAGCAGGCGGGCGGACACAGATACGCAGTATTTT.

This clonotype was picked up a small number of times. The chain links TRBV12-3 or TRBV12-4 to TRBJ2-1, with 9 nucleotides matching TRBD2. The V segment lost 5 bases and the J segment 7 bases; nucleotides outside the gene matches: 6. The CDR3 contains 14 residues. The CDR3 coding sequence is TGTGCCAGCAGTACCAGCGGGGGGACTAATGAGCAGTTCTTC. It specifies CASSTSGGTNEQFF.

In its sample, this clonotype was seen a few times. This chain links TRBV4-3 with TRBJ1-2; D may be TRBD1 (5 bases). The CDR3 is 17 residues long. V dropped 0 bases and J dropped 4 bases, with 18 bases sitting between them. Germline V CDR1 and CDR2: LGHNA, YSLEER. The chain's CDR3 is CASSQERGGRYGYGYTF. The CDR3 DNA sequence: TGCGCCAGCAGCCAAGAGCGGGGGGGGAGATATGGCTATGGCTACACCTTC.

The gene calls are TRBV4-3 and TRBJ1-6; D gene ambiguous. The CDR3 spans 14 residues. Germline V gene lookup returns CDR1 LGHNA and CDR2 YSLEER. Trimming took 4 bases from V and 6 from J, leaving 10 bases between them. The CDR3 loop is CASSPWTVNSPLHF. The CDR3 DNA reads as TGCGCCAGCAGCCCTTGGACGGTTAATTCACCCCTCCACTTT.

Only a few counts were recorded for this clonotype. The chain uses TRBV19 and TRBJ1-5; TRBD1 matches at 8 bases. Germline values: CDR1 LNHDA, CDR2 SQIVND (reference sequence). V lost 10 bases, J lost 0 bases, and 8 bases stayed unmatched. The CDR3 has 15 residues. CDR3 sequence (DNA): TGTGCCATCTCCGACAGGGGAAATAGCAATCAGCCCCAGCATTTT. Translating gives CAISDRGNSNQPQHF. The whole variable domain, remainder taken from reference TRBV19 and TRBJ1-5, is DGGITQSPKYLFRKEGQNVTLSCEQNLNHDAMYWYRQDPGQGLRLIYYSQIVNDFQKGDIAEGYSVSREKKESFPLTVTSAQKNPTAFYLCAISDRGNSNQPQHFGDGTRLSIL.

V usage is TRBV20-1 and J usage is TRBJ2-1; D might be TRBD2 (6 bases). The CDR3 is 15 residues long. V was shortened by 6 bases and J by 1 base, with 16 bases between the two germline ends. CDR1 is DFQATT and CDR2 is SNEGSKA in the germline V gene (reference sequence). The CDR3 spells CSAGLGGASYNEQFF. In DNA, the CDR3 is TGCAGTGCCGGACTGGGGGGTGCTTCCTACAATGAGCAGTTCTTC.

V gene TRBV9 combines with J gene TRBJ1-1; possible D gene TRBD1, 6 bases. The V and J ends lost 0 bases and 0 bases respectively, with 21 bases between them. This CDR3 has 19 amino acids. Per the germline V gene, CDR1 is SGDLS and CDR2 is YYNGEE. The CDR3 sequence: CASSVATLNLDSLNTEAFF. DNA for the CDR3: TGTGCCAGCAGCGTAGCCACTCTTAACCTGGACAGCCTGAACACTGAAGCTTTCTTT.

There are a few counts of this clonotype. One end of the junction is discordant with germline, which a read error may explain. This chain uses TRBV7-7 with TRBJ2-2; the D call may be TRBD1 or TRBD2 (5 bases each). The CDR3 is 15 amino acids. CDR1 and CDR2 from the germline V gene are SSHAT and FNYEAQ (reference sequence). The chain's CDR3 is CASSRGTVNTGELFF. The CDR3 DNA is TGTGCTAGCAGCCGAGGGACGGTGAACACCGGGGAGCTGTTTTTT.

The V call is TRBV18, the J call TRBJ2-3; the D is unclear. V was pared by 0 bases and J by 5 bases, with 9 bases between. The V gene's germline CDR1 is KGHSH and CDR2 LQKENI. This CDR3 spans 14 amino acids. The CDR3 DNA is TGTGCCAGCTCACCACCGACTGGGGAAGATACGCAGTATTTT. Translation gives CASSPPTGEDTQYF.

The table lists this clonotype with a few counts. The rearrangement links TRBV6-2 or TRBV6-3 to TRBJ1-4; D is undetermined. The CDR3 is made up of 15 amino acids. V lost 0 bases and J 7 bases, leaving 12 bases between the germline ends. The germline gives CDR1 MNHEY, CDR2 SVGEGT. The CDR3 loop is CASSYSNSQLEKLFF. CDR3 DNA: TGTGCCAGCAGTTACTCGAACTCCCAGCTTGAAAAACTGTTTTTT.